This T cell receptor beta chain emerged from a study of cytomegalovirus exposure and HLA in healthy donors. Study-wide findings and caveats: What TCR beta sequences reportedly achieved was accurate prediction of HLA-A and HLA-B alleles in most subjects. Sequencing likely caused a cluster of highly shared sequence variants. In presence/absence analyses, roughly uniform sequencing depth across donors was assumed. Further analysis, carried out later, found HLA-associated TCR beta chains more clonally expanded than equally common other chains.

As for this clone: Its matching antigen is unknown.

Both 60 Vbeta primers and 13 Jbeta primers went into the PCR. Data came from immunoSEQ multiplex PCR; TCRdb stores just in-frame clones and leaves some out. The table has roughly 120,000 clones, 15% to 19% seen once. The CDR3 has 12 amino acids. Germline lookup yields CDR1 SNHLY and CDR2 FYNNEI. The V gene lost 5 bases and the J gene lost 11 bases, with 13 bases spanning the gap. The clonotype originates from a woman aged 18-29 years in good health and CMV-seronegative. Specimen: PBMCs. This rearrangement joins TRBV2 to TRBJ2-1, with unresolved D. The CDR3 loop is CASSTSGPQQFF. The CDR3 DNA is TGTGCCAGCAGTACCTCGGGTCCCCAGCAGTTCTTC.